One sample yielded the 20 T cell receptor beta chains listed below, sequenced in a study of graft-versus-host responses after intestinal transplantation. Repertoires were generated with immunoSEQ multiplex PCR, while TCRdb's copy carries only in-frame clones and drops some. The sample has around 25,000 clones, almost 40% seen once; the top ten hold 0.66%. The source material was alloreactive CD4+ T cells from a mixed lymphocyte reaction culture, sampled before intestinal transplant. Specified subset: CFSE-low proliferating T cells sorted from roughly six-day pre-transplant mixed lymphocyte reaction (GvH or HvG direction). Every receptor here comes from a human patient who received an intestinal transplant.

The chain links TRBV9 to TRBJ1-2; perhaps TRBD1 as D (6 bases). The CDR3 contains 13 residues. CDR1 is SGDLS and CDR2 is YYNGEE in the germline V gene. V was clipped by 1 base and J by 4 bases, with 8 bases between them. The CDR3 DNA follows: TGTGCCAGCAGCGTAAGAGGGGGCTATGGCTACACCTTC. Its protein is CASSVRGGYGYTF.

This chain links TRBV7-2 with TRBJ2-5; D perhaps matches TRBD2 (6 bases). Judging by the DNA end, TRBJ2-7 fits better; the J call may be wrong. The CDR3 length is 17 residues. Germline V gene sequence: CDR1 SGHTA, CDR2 FQGNSA. This CDR3 is CASSPWGTGGPSYEQYF. The DNA of the CDR3 is TGTGCCAGCAGCCCATGGGGGACTGGCGGACCCTCCTACGAGCAGTACTTC.

This rearrangement joins TRBV5-1 to TRBJ1-2, with D uncertain. The germline V gene has CDR1 SGHRS and CDR2 YFSETQ. The length of the CDR3 is 13 residues. Between the trimmed V and J ends, which lost 0 bases and 2 bases, there was a span of 5 bases. CDR3 region: CASSLGGNYGYTF. The CDR3 nucleotides read TGCGCCAGCAGCTTGGGAGGGAACTATGGCTACACCTTC.

The rearrangement uses TRBV10-1 and TRBJ2-7, with TRBD2 matching 11 bases. CDR1 is WNHNN, CDR2 SYGVQD, per germline (reference sequence). V lost 0 bases and J lost 3; bases outside the gene matches: 1. This CDR3 spans 15 amino acids. The CDR3 nucleotides are TGCGCCAGCAGTGAGTCCCTAGCGGGAGGCTACGAGCAGTACTTC. Translating gives CASSESLAGGYEQYF.

This clone was recorded a few times. The chain recombines TRBV5-4 with TRBJ2-4, with D possibly being TRBD2 (6 bases). This CDR3 contains 13 residues. V lost 3 bases and J lost 3, with 7 bases in between. In germline, CDR1 is SGHNT, CDR2 YYREEE (reference sequence). CDR3 amino acids: CASSSGLKNIQYF. CDR3 DNA sequence: TGTGCCAGCAGCTCGGGACTCAAAAACATTCAGTACTTC.

The CDR3 is CASSFPFLATSSYEQYF. Written as DNA, the CDR3 is TGTGCCAGCAGTTTCCCCTTCCTAGCGACGAGCTCCTACGAGCAGTACTTC. The chain employs TRBV28 and TRBJ2-7; D is perhaps TRBD2 (6 bases). The CDR3 runs 17 residues. The germline V gene encodes CDR1 MDHEN and CDR2 SYDVKM. V lost 3 bases and J 0 bases, leaving 18 bases between the germline ends.

This chain uses TRBV7-9 with TRBJ1-4, with 7 bases identical to TRBD1. This CDR3 contains 15 residues. CDR1 is SEHNR and CDR2 is FQNEAQ in the germline V gene (reference sequence). Losses at the gene ends were 2 bases for V and 3 bases for J; bases not matched to a gene: 3. The CDR3 spells CASSLQGVANEKLFF. The CDR3 nucleotides read TGTGCCAGCAGCTTACAGGGGGTGGCTAATGAAAAACTGTTTTTT. The entire variable domain, with the rest obtained from reference TRBV7-9 and TRBJ1-4, is as follows: DTGVSQNPRHKITKRGQNVTFRCDPISEHNRLYWYRQTLGQGPEFLTYFQNEAQLEKSRLLSDRFSAERPKGSFSTLEIQRTEQGDSAMYLCASSLQGVANEKLFFGSGTQLSVL.

This clone was observed a few times. The rearrangement joins TRBV28 to TRBJ2-1; a weak D match, TRBD2 (6 bases). This CDR3 is built from 15 residues. V lost 5 bases and J lost 4, with 15 bases in between. Per germline, CDR1 MDHEN and CDR2 SYDVKM. CDR3 in amino acids: CASSVERVRYNEQFF. In DNA, the CDR3 is TGTGCCAGCAGTGTGGAGCGGGTACGGTACAATGAGCAGTTCTTC.

This clone qualifies as medium-sized (0.01 to 0.1%). The rearrangement links TRBV6-6 to TRBJ1-5; TRBD1 matches at 10 bases. J gave up 3 bases and V 6 bases, and 8 bases lay outside the gene matches. The V gene's germline CDR1 is MNHNY and CDR2 SVGAGI (reference sequence). The CDR3 contains 16 residues. CDR3 bases: TGTGCCAGCAGCCAAGGACAGGGGGTTACCAATCAGCCCCAGCATTTT. It codes for CASSQGQGVTNQPQHF.

The J gene is TRBJ2-6, the V gene TRBV4-3; 10 bases fit TRBD1. CDR1 is LGHNA, CDR2 YSLEER, per germline. J was trimmed by 3 bases and V by 3 bases; bases with no gene match: 8. CDR3 size: 18 residues. As DNA, the CDR3 is TGCGCCAGCAGCCACCTTACGACAGGGGGCTTTGGGGCCAACGTCCTGACTTTC. Translating it yields CASSHLTTGGFGANVLTF.

This clone was observed a few times. This chain uses TRBV30 with TRBJ1-4; D is unclear. Trimming left V 0 bases short and J 0 bases short, with 14 bases between. The CDR3 spans 17 residues. Germline V gene data show CDR1 as GTSNPN and CDR2 as SVGIG (reference sequence). This chain's CDR3 is CAWSVIRGLPTNEKLFF. The CDR3 DNA reads TGTGCCTGGAGTGTAATTCGAGGGCTCCCAACTAATGAAAAACTGTTTTTT.

V and J are TRBV5-1 and TRBJ2-4; 10 bases fit TRBD2. With V trimmed by 4 bases and J by 3 bases, 4 bases remained unmatched. The CDR3 has 15 residues. Germline V gene sequence: CDR1 SGHRS, CDR2 YFSETQ. CDR3: CASSSGGAVKNIQYF. In nucleotides, the CDR3 is TGCGCCAGCAGCAGCGGGGGGGCCGTCAAAAACATTCAGTACTTC.

This clone was detected only once. The V and J genes are TRBV5-6 and TRBJ1-1; D gene unclear. V gave up 0 bases and J gave up 1 base, with 10 bases separating them. The CDR3 is made up of 15 amino acids. Germline V gene data show CDR1 as SGHDT and CDR2 as YYEEEE. The CDR3 loop reads CASSLVGRSNTEAFF. CDR3 DNA sequence: TGTGCCAGCAGCTTGGTTGGGAGGTCGAACACTGAAGCTTTCTTT.

This clone was seen only a few times. The chain carries TRBV11-3 and TRBJ2-1; TRBD2 matches 12 bases. Unmatched junction bases numbered 14, after V lost 4 bases and J lost 10 bases. The CDR3 is 17 amino acids. Germline CDR1 is SGHNT and CDR2 is YENEEA. As DNA, the CDR3 is TGTGCCAGCAGCTCATACCCTAGCGGGGGGGCTCTGGGCGAGCAGTTCTTC. The encoded protein is CASSSYPSGGALGEQFF.

V is TRBV7-9 and J is TRBJ1-2; D call uncertain. This CDR3 comprises 13 residues. Germline CDR1 is SEHNR and CDR2 is FQNEAQ (reference sequence). V lost 3 bases to trimming and J lost 6 bases, with 11 bases between them. The CDR3 DNA reads TGTGCCAGCAGCTTCGACAACTTGCATGGCTACACCTTC. This encodes CASSFDNLHGYTF.

The CDR3 spells CASSVTGNQPQHF. CDR3 in DNA: TGCGCCAGCAGCGTGACAGGCAATCAGCCCCAGCATTTT. V gene TRBV5-1 combines with J gene TRBJ1-5; tentative D call: TRBD1 (5 bases). This CDR3 contains 13 residues. V lost 4 bases to trimming and J lost 2 bases, with 7 bases between them. Germline V gene data show CDR1 as SGHRS and CDR2 as YFSETQ.

This clone was detected a few times. CDR3: CASSWTGGDSPLHF. In nucleotides, the CDR3 is TGTGCCAGCAGCTGGACAGGGGGCGATTCACCCCTCCACTTT. The J gene is TRBJ1-6, the V gene TRBV5-6; 11 positions agree with TRBD1. The CDR3 is made up of 14 amino acids. In germline, CDR1 is SGHDT, CDR2 YYEEEE. J was trimmed by 8 bases and V by 3 bases; bases with no gene match: 1.

The gene calls are TRBV5-1 and TRBJ2-5; 8 bases match TRBD1. Germline CDR1 is SGHRS and CDR2 is YFSETQ. The CDR3 covers 15 residues. J was trimmed by 4 bases and V by 4 bases; bases with no gene match: 9. CDR3 bases: TGCGCCAGCAGCCTACCCGGGACAGGTCGAGAGACCCAGTACTTC. It is translated as CASSLPGTGRETQYF.

The chain joins TRBV7-7 to TRBJ2-2; D not resolved. CDR1 is SSHAT, CDR2 FNYEAQ, per germline (reference sequence). The V end was cut by 4 bases, the J end by 5 bases, with 11 bases between. The CDR3 totals 14 residues. Here the CDR3 DNA reads TGTGCCAGCAGCTCCAGAGGTGGGACCGGGGAGCTGTTTTTT. Translation gives CASSSRGGTGELFF.

The genes are TRBV29-1 and TRBJ1-1, with D maybe TRBD1 (6 bases). The CDR3 has 16 residues. V was cut by 7 bases and J by 0 bases, with 21 bases left in between. The germline V gene has CDR1 SQVTM and CDR2 ANQGSEA. The CDR3 DNA follows: TGCAGCGCCGCGCGGGGGGGCGGGGGAATGAACACTGAAGCTTTCTTT. It encodes CSAARGGGGMNTEAFF.